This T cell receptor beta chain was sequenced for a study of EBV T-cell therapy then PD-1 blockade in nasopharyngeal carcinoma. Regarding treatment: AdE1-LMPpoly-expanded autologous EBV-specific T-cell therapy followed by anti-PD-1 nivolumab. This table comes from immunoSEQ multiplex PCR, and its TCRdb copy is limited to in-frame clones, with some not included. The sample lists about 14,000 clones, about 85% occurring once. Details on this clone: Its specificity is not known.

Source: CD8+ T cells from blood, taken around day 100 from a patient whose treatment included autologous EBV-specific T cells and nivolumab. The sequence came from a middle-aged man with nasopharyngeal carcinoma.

The CDR3 bases are TGTGCCAGCTCCGGGACGGACTCCTACGAGCAGTACTTC. Translation: CASSGTDSYEQYF. The rearrangement uses TRBV18 and TRBJ2-7; perhaps D is TRBD1 or TRBD2 (5 bases each). V lost 6 bases and J 0 bases, leaving 9 bases between the germline ends. CDR3 length: 13 amino acids. Germline loops: CDR1 KGHSH, CDR2 LQKENI.